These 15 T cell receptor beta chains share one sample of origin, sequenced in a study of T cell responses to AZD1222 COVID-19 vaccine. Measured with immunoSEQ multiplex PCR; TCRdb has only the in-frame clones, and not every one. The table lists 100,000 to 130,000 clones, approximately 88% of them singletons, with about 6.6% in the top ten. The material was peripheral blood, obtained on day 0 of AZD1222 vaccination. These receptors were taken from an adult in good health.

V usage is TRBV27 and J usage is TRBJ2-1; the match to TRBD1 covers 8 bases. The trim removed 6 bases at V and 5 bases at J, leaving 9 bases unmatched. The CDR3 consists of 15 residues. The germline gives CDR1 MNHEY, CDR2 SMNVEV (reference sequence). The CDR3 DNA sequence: TGTGCCAGCAGACCCGGGACAGGCTTTCACAATGAGCAGTTCTTC. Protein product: CASRPGTGFHNEQFF.

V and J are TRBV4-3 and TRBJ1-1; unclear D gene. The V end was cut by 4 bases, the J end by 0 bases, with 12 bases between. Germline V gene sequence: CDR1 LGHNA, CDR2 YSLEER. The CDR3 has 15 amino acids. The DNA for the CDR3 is TGCGCCAGCAGCCGGGGAGTGGGGATGAACACTGAAGCTTTCTTT. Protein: CASSRGVGMNTEAFF.

CDR3 nucleotide sequence: TGTGCCAGCAAACTAGCGGGGACCAATGAGCAGTTCTTC. Its translation: CASKLAGTNEQFF. The V and J genes are TRBV6-5 and TRBJ2-1; TRBD2 matches 10 bases. V was pared by 7 bases and J by 6 bases, with 3 bases of the junction left unmatched. The CDR3 length is 13 residues. Germline loops: CDR1 MNHEY, CDR2 SVGAGI.

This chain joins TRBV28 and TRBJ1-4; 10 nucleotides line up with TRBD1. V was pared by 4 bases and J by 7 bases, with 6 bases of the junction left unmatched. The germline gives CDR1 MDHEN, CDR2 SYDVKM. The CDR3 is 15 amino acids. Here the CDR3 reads CASSSGDRGLEKLFF. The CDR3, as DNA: TGTGCCAGCAGTTCTGGGGACAGGGGACTTGAAAAACTGTTTTTT.

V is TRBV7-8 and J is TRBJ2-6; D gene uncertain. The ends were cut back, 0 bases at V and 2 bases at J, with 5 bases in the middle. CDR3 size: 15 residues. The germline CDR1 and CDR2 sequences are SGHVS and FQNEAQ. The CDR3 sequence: CASSLAQAGANVLTF. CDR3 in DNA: TGTGCCAGCAGCTTAGCCCAGGCTGGGGCCAACGTCCTGACTTTC.

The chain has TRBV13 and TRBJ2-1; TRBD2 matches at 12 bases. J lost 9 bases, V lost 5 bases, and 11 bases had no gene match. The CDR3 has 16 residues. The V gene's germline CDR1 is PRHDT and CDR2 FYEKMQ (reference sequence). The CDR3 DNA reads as TGTGCCAGCAGCACCCTAGCGGGAGGGCCGGGGGGTGAGCAGTTCTTC. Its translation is CASSTLAGGPGGEQFF.

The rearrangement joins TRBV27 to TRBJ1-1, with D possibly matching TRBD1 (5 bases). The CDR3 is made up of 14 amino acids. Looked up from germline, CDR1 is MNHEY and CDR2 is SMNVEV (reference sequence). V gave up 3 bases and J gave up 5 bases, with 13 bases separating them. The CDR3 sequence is CASSLGRVITEAFF. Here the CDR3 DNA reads TGTGCCAGCAGTTTGGGCAGGGTAATAACTGAAGCTTTCTTT.

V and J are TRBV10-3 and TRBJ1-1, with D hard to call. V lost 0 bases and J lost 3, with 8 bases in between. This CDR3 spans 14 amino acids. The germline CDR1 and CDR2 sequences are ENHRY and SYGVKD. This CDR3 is CAISESTRYTEAFF. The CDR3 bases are TGTGCCATCAGTGAGTCGACCCGCTACACTGAAGCTTTCTTT.

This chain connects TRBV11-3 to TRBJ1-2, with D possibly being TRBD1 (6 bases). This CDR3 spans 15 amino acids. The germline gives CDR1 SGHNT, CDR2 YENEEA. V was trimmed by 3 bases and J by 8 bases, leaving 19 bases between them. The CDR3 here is CASSFIAPQGRGYTF. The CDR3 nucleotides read TGTGCCAGCAGCTTTATCGCCCCCCAGGGGAGGGGCTACACCTTC.

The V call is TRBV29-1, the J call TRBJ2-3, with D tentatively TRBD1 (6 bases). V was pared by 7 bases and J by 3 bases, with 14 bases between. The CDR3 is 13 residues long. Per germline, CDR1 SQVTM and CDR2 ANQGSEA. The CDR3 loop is CSAWGQGTDTQYF. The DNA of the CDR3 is TGCAGCGCTTGGGGGCAGGGGACAGATACGCAGTATTTT.

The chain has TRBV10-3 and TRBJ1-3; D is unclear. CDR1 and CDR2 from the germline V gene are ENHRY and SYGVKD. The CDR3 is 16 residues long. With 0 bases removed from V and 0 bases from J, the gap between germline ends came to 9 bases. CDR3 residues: CAISESEGSSGNTIYF. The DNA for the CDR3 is TGTGCCATCAGTGAGTCGGAAGGCTCCTCTGGAAACACCATATATTTT.

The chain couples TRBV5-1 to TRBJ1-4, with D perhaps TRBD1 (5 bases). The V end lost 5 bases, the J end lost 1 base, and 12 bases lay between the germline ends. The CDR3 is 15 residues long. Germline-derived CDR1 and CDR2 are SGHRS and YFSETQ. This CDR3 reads CASRPGLLTNEKLFF. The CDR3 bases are TGCGCCAGCAGGCCGGGACTCCTAACTAATGAAAAACTGTTTTTT. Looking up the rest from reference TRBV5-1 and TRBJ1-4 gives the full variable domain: KAGVTQTPRYLIKTRGQQVTLSCSPISGHRSVSWYQQTPGQGLQFLFEYFSETQRNKGNFPGRFSGRQFSNSRSEMNVSTLELGDSALYLCASRPGLLTNEKLFFGSGTQLSVL.

In nucleotides, the CDR3 is TGTGCCATCAGTGAGCGGGGACAGGGGATGCAGCCCCAGCATTTT. Protein: CAISERGQGMQPQHF. The chain couples TRBV10-3 to TRBJ1-5; 10 nucleotides align to TRBD1. The V segment lost 2 bases and the J segment 7 bases; nucleotides outside the gene matches: 5. CDR1 and CDR2 (germline): ENHRY, SYGVKD. This CDR3 has 15 residues.

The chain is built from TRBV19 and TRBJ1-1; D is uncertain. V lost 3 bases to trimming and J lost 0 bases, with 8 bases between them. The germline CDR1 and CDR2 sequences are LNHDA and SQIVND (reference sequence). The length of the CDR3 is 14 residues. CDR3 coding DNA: TGTGCCAGTAGTATTCCTCACATGAACACTGAAGCTTTCTTT. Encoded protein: CASSIPHMNTEAFF.

Written as DNA, the CDR3 is TGTGCCAGTAGCGAGGACAGGGTTTCGGGCGGCTACACCTTC. It yields the protein CASSEDRVSGGYTF. The rearrangement joins TRBV19 to TRBJ1-2, with TRBD1 identical over 8 bases. Unmatched junction bases numbered 11, after V lost 6 bases and J lost 8 bases. The CDR3 is 14 amino acids. CDR1 is LNHDA, CDR2 SQIVND, per germline (reference sequence).